These T cell receptor beta chains were read from a single sample in a study of blood T cell dynamics during melanoma immunotherapy. The assay was immunoSEQ multiplex PCR, and TCRdb's table has in-frame clones only and misses some. This sample carries 8,000 to 13,000 clones, roughly nine tenths of them seen once, and the ten largest clones take roughly 10%. Source: blood, taken from a patient treated with checkpoint blockade. The source of these receptors is a human donor with melanoma. CDR3s include the opening cysteine and the closing phenylalanine or tryptophan. Fields, in order: J gene, D gene, clone size, V gene, CDR3 DNA, CDR3 protein. A D gene is named only where the DNA matches it firmly. Some rows have no size entry. The others give once, few or many, or a class for an expanded clone.

j_call: TRBJ2-1
d_call: TRBD2
clone_size: NA
v_call: TRBV5-1
cdr3_nt: TGCGCCAGCGGCCGGACTAGCGACACCTCCTACAATGAGCAGTTCTTC
cdr3_aa: CASGRTSDTSYNEQFF

j_call: TRBJ2-1
d_call: TRBD1
clone_size: few
v_call: TRBV4-2
cdr3_nt: TGTGCCAGCAGCCAGGGGGGGACAGGGAGAGATGAGCAGTTCTTC
cdr3_aa: CASSQGGTGRDEQFF

j_call: TRBJ2-1
d_call: NA
clone_size: NA
v_call: TRBV5-4
cdr3_nt: TGTGCCAGCAGCTTGGAGGGCGGTAGCTCCTACAATGAGCAGTTCTTC
cdr3_aa: CASSLEGGSSYNEQFF

j_call: TRBJ2-7
d_call: NA
clone_size: few
v_call: TRBV19
cdr3_nt: TGTGCCAGTAGCCTGGGAGATGCGACCTACGAGCAGTACTTC
cdr3_aa: CASSLGDATYEQYF

j_call: TRBJ2-7
d_call: TRBD1
clone_size: few
v_call: TRBV7-7
cdr3_nt: TGTGCTAGCAGCGTTGACAGGGTCCACGAGCAGTACTTC
cdr3_aa: CASSVDRVHEQYF

j_call: TRBJ2-3
d_call: NA
clone_size: NA
v_call: TRBV5-1
cdr3_nt: TGCGCCAGCAGCCCCAGGGGCACAATGGGCACAGATACGCAGTATTTT
cdr3_aa: CASSPRGTMGTDTQYF

j_call: TRBJ1-2
d_call: NA
clone_size: NA
v_call: TRBV7-9
cdr3_nt: TGTGCCAGCAGCTTAGGGGGGAGAATGCGGCCCGAGGACTATGGCTACACCTTC
cdr3_aa: CASSLGGRMRPEDYGYTF

j_call: TRBJ1-2
d_call: NA
clone_size: NA
v_call: TRBV28
cdr3_nt: TGTGCCAGCAGCTTTGGCGCTGGCTACACCTTC
cdr3_aa: CASSFGAGYTF

j_call: TRBJ1-2
d_call: NA
clone_size: NA
v_call: TRBV4-2
cdr3_nt: TGTGCCAGCAGCCAGCCTTCCGGCCAGTCTAATAACTATGGCTACACCTTC
cdr3_aa: CASSQPSGQSNNYGYTF

j_call: TRBJ1-1
d_call: NA
clone_size: NA
v_call: TRBV29-1
cdr3_nt: TGCAGCGTTGTAGGAGAGTCTACGATGAACACTGAAGCTTTCTTT
cdr3_aa: CSVVGESTMNTEAFF

j_call: TRBJ1-2
d_call: NA
clone_size: NA
v_call: TRBV27
cdr3_nt: TGTGCCAGCAGTTTATCGCCCTGGACCGGACATGGCTACACCTTC
cdr3_aa: CASSLSPWTGHGYTF

j_call: TRBJ2-4
d_call: NA
clone_size: NA
v_call: TRBV5-6
cdr3_nt: TGTGCCAGCAGCTTGGCCCAGACTAGGGTCAAAAACATTCAGTACTTC
cdr3_aa: CASSLAQTRVKNIQYF

j_call: TRBJ2-1
d_call: TRBD1
clone_size: NA
v_call: TRBV7-2
cdr3_nt: TGTGCCAGCAGCCCTGAGGGGGCCCCCTACAATGAGCAGTTCTTC
cdr3_aa: CASSPEGAPYNEQFF

j_call: TRBJ1-6
d_call: TRBD1
clone_size: few
v_call: TRBV5-4
cdr3_nt: TGTGCCAGCAGCCTCCCGGACAGGGGGCGGAAAAATTCACCCCTCCACTTT
cdr3_aa: CASSLPDRGRKNSPLHF

j_call: TRBJ2-7
d_call: TRBD1
clone_size: NA
v_call: TRBV4-3
cdr3_nt: TGCGCCAGCAGCCAAGACAGGGGGCCGTACGAGCAGTACTTC
cdr3_aa: CASSQDRGPYEQYF

j_call: TRBJ1-2
d_call: TRBD1
clone_size: NA
v_call: TRBV5-6
cdr3_nt: TGTGCCAGCAGCTTGGCAGGGGGCCATGGCTACACCTTC
cdr3_aa: CASSLAGGHGYTF

j_call: TRBJ2-3
d_call: NA
clone_size: NA
v_call: TRBV4-2
cdr3_nt: TGTGCCAGCAGCCAAGATCTAGCGCGTGGGAGGACGCAGTATTTT
cdr3_aa: CASSQDLARGRTQYF

j_call: TRBJ1-1
d_call: TRBD1
clone_size: once
v_call: TRBV6-5
cdr3_nt: TGTGCCAGCCTCCGCACAGGGGGCAACACTGAAGCTTTCTTT
cdr3_aa: CASLRTGGNTEAFF

j_call: TRBJ2-4
d_call: TRBD1
clone_size: NA
v_call: TRBV10-1
cdr3_nt: TGCGCCAGCAGTGAGTCTCTTGGGACAGGGACAGCCAAAAACATTCAGTACTTC
cdr3_aa: CASSESLGTGTAKNIQYF

j_call: TRBJ1-4
d_call: NA
clone_size: NA
v_call: TRBV25-1
cdr3_nt: TGTGCCAGCAGTGTCCTGAATAATGAAAAACTGTTTTTT
cdr3_aa: CASSVLNNEKLFF

j_call: TRBJ1-5
d_call: NA
clone_size: NA
v_call: TRBV19
cdr3_nt: TGTGCCAGTAGTCGGGGGATCAATCAGCCCCAGCATTTT
cdr3_aa: CASSRGINQPQHF

j_call: TRBJ2-7
d_call: NA
clone_size: NA
v_call: TRBV5-6
cdr3_nt: TGTGCCAGCACCGGGGGCAAAGACTACGAGCAGTACTTC
cdr3_aa: CASTGGKDYEQYF

j_call: TRBJ2-7
d_call: TRBD1
clone_size: NA
v_call: TRBV28
cdr3_nt: TGTGCCAGCAGTTTGGACAGGGGTCTCTATAACTCCTACGAGCAGTACTTC
cdr3_aa: CASSLDRGLYNSYEQYF

j_call: TRBJ1-5
d_call: TRBD1
clone_size: NA
v_call: TRBV6-1
cdr3_nt: TGTGCCAGCAGTCGAACCGGGACAGATAATCAGCCCCAGCATTTT
cdr3_aa: CASSRTGTDNQPQHF

j_call: TRBJ1-1
d_call: NA
clone_size: NA
v_call: TRBV29-1
cdr3_nt: TGCAGCTCGAAGACTGCAACCAACACTGAAGCTTTCTTT
cdr3_aa: CSSKTATNTEAFF

j_call: TRBJ2-7
d_call: NA
clone_size: NA
v_call: TRBV11-3
cdr3_nt: TGTGCCAGCAGCTTAGATGGACGGGACGGCAACTACGAGCAGTACTTC
cdr3_aa: CASSLDGRDGNYEQYF

j_call: TRBJ2-3
d_call: TRBD2
clone_size: NA
v_call: TRBV7-2
cdr3_nt: TGTGCCAGCAGCTTAGCCGCGGGGGGGCGAGGGAGCACAGATACGCAGTATTTT
cdr3_aa: CASSLAAGGRGSTDTQYF

j_call: TRBJ1-1
d_call: NA
clone_size: NA
v_call: TRBV5-1
cdr3_nt: TGCGCCAGCAGCTTGGTTTCCGGAGGGATGAACACTGAAGCTTTCTTT
cdr3_aa: CASSLVSGGMNTEAFF

j_call: TRBJ1-1
d_call: NA
clone_size: NA
v_call: TRBV5-1
cdr3_nt: TGCGCCAGCAGCCACCCGTCCCCGCCGACACAACCGAACACTGAAGCTTTCTTT
cdr3_aa: CASSHPSPPTQPNTEAFF

j_call: TRBJ1-2
d_call: NA
clone_size: NA
v_call: TRBV6-1
cdr3_nt: TGTGCCGGCAGTGAAGTCTTCTCTCCAGTGCTCCGCAGGGGCTACACCTTC
cdr3_aa: CAGSEVFSPVLRRGYTF

j_call: TRBJ2-5
d_call: NA
clone_size: NA
v_call: TRBV6-6
cdr3_nt: TGTGCCAGCAGCAGAGACTCAGGGGAGACCCAGTACTTC
cdr3_aa: CASSRDSGETQYF

j_call: TRBJ2-5
d_call: NA
clone_size: NA
v_call: TRBV30
cdr3_nt: TGTGCCTGGAGTGGGCTAGCGAGGGAGACCCAGTACTTC
cdr3_aa: CAWSGLARETQYF